The entry that follows covers one TCR beta chain sequence. This study enrolled people aged about 18 to 100 from around 25 US geographic areas. This record comes from a study of blood T cell repertoires in COVID-19. Study-wide background: Symptom resolution, clearance, or two negative PCRs marked the recovered donors of Cohort 3. Samples taken during acute and convalescent COVID-19 were collected in the United States, Italy and Spain.

As originally analysed: The authors estimated nucleated cell counts from reference gene primer amplification. Some clones are missing from TCRdb's copy, which holds only in-frame ones; the method was immunoSEQ multiplex PCR. V, J and clone size are those of that table, while D and trimming were read from the DNA. The sample includes about 280,000 clones, more than 75% of them seen just once. V was cut by 4 bases and J by 1 base, with 7 bases left in between. This CDR3 has 13 residues. Germline CDR1 reads SGHTA; CDR2 reads FQGTGA. The receptor comes from a woman in her sixties or seventies in a cohort exposed to, infected with or recovered from COVID-19 (not recorded which). Material for sequencing was PBMCs or T cells enriched from blood (not recorded which). The rearrangement uses TRBV7-3 and TRBJ1-2; D is possibly TRBD1 (5 bases). The CDR3 protein is CASSYDSNYGYTF. CDR3 nucleotide sequence: TGTGCCAGCAGCTACGACAGTAACTATGGCTACACCTTC.